The 8 T cell receptor beta chains below come from one sample, sequenced in a study of blood T cell repertoires in COVID-19. TCRdb's copy holds only in-frame clones and misses some; the assay was immunoSEQ multiplex PCR. The sample records tens of thousands of clones, around 90% being singletons. Sequences were obtained from peripheral blood. These receptors all stem from a middle-aged man with active or convalescent COVID-19.

The chain has TRBV6-5 and TRBJ1-3, with 7 bases fitting TRBD1. Trimming removed 5 bases from V and 2 bases from J; junction bases left unmatched: 6. CDR1 is MNHEY and CDR2 is SVGAGI in the germline V gene. This CDR3 region has 15 residues. The DNA for the CDR3 is TGTGCCAGCAGTCGACAGGGTTGGACTGGAAACACCATATATTTT. This sequence encodes CASSRQGWTGNTIYF.

This clone occurred a few times. The J gene is TRBJ1-5, the V gene TRBV19; weak D call: TRBD1 (6 bases). The CDR3 loop spans 15 amino acids. Trimming removed 7 bases from V and 3 bases from J, with 16 bases in between. In germline, CDR1 is LNHDA, CDR2 SQIVND (reference sequence). The CDR3 is CASTLGQYNNQPQHF. CDR3 nucleotides: TGTGCCAGTACCCTAGGACAGTATAACAATCAGCCCCAGCATTTT.

The chain couples TRBV27 to TRBJ2-2; 7 nucleotides line up with TRBD1. Germline loops: CDR1 MNHEY, CDR2 SMNVEV (reference sequence). The V gene end was trimmed by 4 bases and the J gene end by 4 bases; junction bases not matched to a gene: 6. The CDR3 spans 15 residues. CDR3 in DNA: TGTGCCAGCAGTTCTCGGGACAGTGGCACCGGGGAGCTGTTTTTT. Amino acid sequence: CASSSRDSGTGELFF.

The chain has TRBV7-8 and TRBJ2-7; TRBD2 is a possible D gene (5 bases). The length of the CDR3 is 15 residues. Germline V gives CDR1 SGHVS, CDR2 FQNEAQ. The V and J ends lost 1 base and 0 bases respectively, with 10 bases between them. The CDR3 spells CASSLVVAGSYEQYF. CDR3 coding DNA: TGTGCCAGCAGCTTAGTTGTTGCGGGCTCCTACGAGCAGTACTTC.

V usage is TRBV7-3 and J usage is TRBJ1-1; D gene uncertain. This CDR3 contains 13 residues. Between the trimmed V and J ends, which lost 2 bases and 1 base, there was a span of 5 bases. Looked up from germline, CDR1 is SGHTA and CDR2 is FQGTGA. CDR3: CASSLSWNTEAFF. CDR3 sequence (DNA): TGTGCCAGCAGCTTATCGTGGAACACTGAAGCTTTCTTT.

The chain links TRBV28 to TRBJ1-5; D is perhaps TRBD1 (5 bases). The CDR3 extends over 15 amino acids. V was pared by 5 bases and J by 2 bases, with 13 bases between. Germline CDR1 is MDHEN and CDR2 is SYDVKM. CDR3 loop: CASSPLGEGNQPQHF. The CDR3 DNA follows: TGTGCCAGCAGTCCCTTGGGGGAGGGCAATCAGCCCCAGCATTTT.

The rearrangement joins TRBV2 to TRBJ2-3; the D is unclear. Trimming removed 0 bases from V and 2 bases from J, with 9 bases in between. Germline CDR1 is SNHLY and CDR2 is FYNNEI. The CDR3 is 15 amino acids. In nucleotides, the CDR3 is TGTGCCAGCAGTGAAGCGGCAGATATCACAGATACGCAGTATTTT. This codes for CASSEAADITDTQYF.

This clone was counted a single time. In DNA form, the CDR3 reads TGTGCCAGCAGTTTATCGGCGGTTGCAGGAAACACCATATATTTT. This sequence encodes CASSLSAVAGNTIYF. The chain couples TRBV27 to TRBJ1-3; D not certain. The CDR3 has 15 residues. CDR1 MNHEY and CDR2 SMNVEV come from the germline V gene (reference sequence). Between the trimmed V and J ends, which lost 0 bases and 4 bases, there was a span of 10 bases.